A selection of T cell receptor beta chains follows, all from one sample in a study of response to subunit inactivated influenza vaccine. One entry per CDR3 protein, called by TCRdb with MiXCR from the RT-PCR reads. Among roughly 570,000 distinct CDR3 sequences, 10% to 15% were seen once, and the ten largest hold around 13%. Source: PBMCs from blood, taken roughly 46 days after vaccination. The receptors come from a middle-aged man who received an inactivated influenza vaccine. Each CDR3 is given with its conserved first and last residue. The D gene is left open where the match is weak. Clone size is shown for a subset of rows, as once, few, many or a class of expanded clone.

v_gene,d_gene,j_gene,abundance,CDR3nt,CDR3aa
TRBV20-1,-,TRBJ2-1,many,TGCAGTGTTGACCAGAGGGGGTCTCGACCGAATGAGCAGTTCTTC,CSVDQRGSRPNEQFF
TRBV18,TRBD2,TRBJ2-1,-,TGTGCCAGCTCACCACCGGGACTAGCAGCCATCAATGAGCAGTTCTTC,CASSPPGLAAINEQFF
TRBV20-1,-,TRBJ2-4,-,TGCAGTGCTATTCGGGGGGCCAAAAACATTCAGTACTTC,CSAIRGAKNIQYF
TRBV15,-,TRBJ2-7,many,TGTGCCACCAGCAGAGACAGAGGGCGAAGGAGCGAGCAGTACTTC,CATSRDRGRRSEQYF
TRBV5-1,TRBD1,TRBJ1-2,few,TGCGCCAGCAGAACCTCGACAGGGTCGGACTATGGCTACACCTTC,CASRTSTGSDYGYTF
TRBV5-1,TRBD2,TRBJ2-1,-,TGCGCCAGCAGCTTCACCAGGACGGGGGGGAGCTCCTACAATGAGCAGTTCTTC,CASSFTRTGGSSYNEQFF
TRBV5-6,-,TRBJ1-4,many,TGTGCCAGCAGCTTAGGGGTTACGGAAAAACTGTTTTTT,CASSLGVTEKLFF
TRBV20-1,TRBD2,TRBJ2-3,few,TGCAGTGCCCCTATAGCGGGGGGTTTAATAAGAGATACGCAGTATTTT,CSAPIAGGLIRDTQYF
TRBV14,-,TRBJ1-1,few,TGTGCCAGCAGCCACCAGCGGGACACTGAAGCTTTCTTT,CASSHQRDTEAFF
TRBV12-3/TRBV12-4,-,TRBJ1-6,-,TGTGCCAGCAGTTTAAGGGCAGCCTATAATTCACCCCTCCACTTT,CASSLRAAYNSPLHF
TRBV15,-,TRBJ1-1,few,TGTGCCACCAGCAGAGATTCACCAGGGTTCACTGAAGCTTTCTTT,CATSRDSPGFTEAFF
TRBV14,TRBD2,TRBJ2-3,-,TGTGCCAGCAGCCACAGTTCGGGACTAGCGGCAGATACGCAGTATTTT,CASSHSSGLAADTQYF
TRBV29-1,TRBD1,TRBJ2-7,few,TGCAGCACGAAAGCCGGGACAGGGGTCAGCGAGCAGTACTTC,CSTKAGTGVSEQYF
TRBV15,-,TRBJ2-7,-,TGTACCACCAGCAGAGATCGGGGCAGAGGCTACGAGCAGTACTTC,CTTSRDRGRGYEQYF
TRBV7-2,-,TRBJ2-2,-,TGTGCCAGCAGCCGGGACCCGATAGTGACCGGGGAGCTGTTTTTT,CASSRDPIVTGELFF
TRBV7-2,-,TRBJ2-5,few,TGTGCCAGCAGCTCATCGGGTGAGACCCAGTACTTC,CASSSSGETQYF
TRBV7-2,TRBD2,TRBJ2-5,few,TGTGCCAGCAGCTTGATGGGACTAGCGGGGGGAGGAGAGACCCAGTACTTC,CASSLMGLAGGGETQYF
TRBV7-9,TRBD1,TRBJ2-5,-,TGTGCCAGCAGCGGATCGGGACAGGGAAAGACCCAGTACTTC,CASSGSGQGKTQYF
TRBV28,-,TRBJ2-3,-,TGTGCCAGCGCAACACCTTCGGCGGGACAGAACACAGATACGCAGTATTTT,CASATPSAGQNTDTQYF
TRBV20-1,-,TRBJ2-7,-,TGCAGTGCTGAGCCAGGGTCCTACGAGCAGTACTTC,CSAEPGSYEQYF
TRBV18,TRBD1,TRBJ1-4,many,TGTGCCAGCTCACCGGACAGGAGTAATGAAAAACTGTTTTTT,CASSPDRSNEKLFF
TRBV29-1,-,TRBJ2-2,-,TGCAGCGTTGTGGCAGGGGGGACCACCGGGGAGCTGTTTTTT,CSVVAGGTTGELFF
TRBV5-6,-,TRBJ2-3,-,TGTGCCAGCAGTCCGGGGCTACTCCGCACAGATACGCAGTATTTT,CASSPGLLRTDTQYF
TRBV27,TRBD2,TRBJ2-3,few,TGTGCCAGCAGTTATCGGGAGGGATGGAGCACAGATACGCAGTATTTT,CASSYREGWSTDTQYF
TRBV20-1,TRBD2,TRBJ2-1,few,TGCAGTGCTAGATTCGGCGGGAGTTACAATGAGCAGTTCTTC,CSARFGGSYNEQFF
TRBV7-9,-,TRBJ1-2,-,TGTGCCAGCAGCTTAGGAGGGAGAGGCTACACCTTC,CASSLGGRGYTF
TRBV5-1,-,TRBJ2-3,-,TGCGCCAGCAGATCATTTCTAAGCACAGATACGCAGTATTTT,CASRSFLSTDTQYF
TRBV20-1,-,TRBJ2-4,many,TGCAGTGCCGCTGGACTAAACGGCAACATTCAGTACTTC,CSAAGLNGNIQYF
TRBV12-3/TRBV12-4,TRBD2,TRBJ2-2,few,TGTGCCAGCAGTTTAAGCGGGGGGGCCGCCGGGGAGCTGTTTTTT,CASSLSGGAAGELFF
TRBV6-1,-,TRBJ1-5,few,TGTGCCAGCAGTGCACAGGGAGCCTTGGCCCAGCATTTT,CASSAQGALAQHF
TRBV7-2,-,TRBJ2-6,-,TGTGCCAGCAGCTCCCGGTTTGGGGCCAACGTCCTGACTTTC,CASSSRFGANVLTF
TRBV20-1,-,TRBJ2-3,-,TGCTGTGGAATCGGATCAGGGACGGGTACAGATACGCAGTATTTT,CCGIGSGTGTDTQYF
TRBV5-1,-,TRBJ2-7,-,TGCGCCAGCAGCCCCTCAGCCCGGGACGGGACCTACGAGCAGTACTTC,CASSPSARDGTYEQYF
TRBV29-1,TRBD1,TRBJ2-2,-,TGCAGCGGACAGGGGGGTCGGACCGGGGAGCTGTTTTTT,CSGQGGRTGELFF
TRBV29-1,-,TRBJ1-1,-,TGCAGCGTTGAAGGCAGCGGCGGGTGGGGCACTGAAGCTTTCTTT,CSVEGSGGWGTEAFF
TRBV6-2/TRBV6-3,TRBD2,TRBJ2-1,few,TGTGCCAGCAAAGCGGGGGGGCCTGGGTCCTACAATGAGCAGTTCTTC,CASKAGGPGSYNEQFF
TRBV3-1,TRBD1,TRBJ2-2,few,TGTGCCAGCAGCCCATGGCAGGGGGTAACCGGGGAGCTGTTTTTT,CASSPWQGVTGELFF
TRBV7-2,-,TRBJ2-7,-,TGTGCCAGCAGCTTAATTGCGGGTGGGGCCTACGAGCAGTACTTC,CASSLIAGGAYEQYF
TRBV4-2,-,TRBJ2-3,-,TGTGCCAGCAGCCAAGATTACAGATTAGATACGCAGTATTTT,CASSQDYRLDTQYF
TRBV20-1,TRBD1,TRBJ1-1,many,TGCAGTGCCGGGACAGGCCAGGCGAACACTGAAGCTTTCTTT,CSAGTGQANTEAFF
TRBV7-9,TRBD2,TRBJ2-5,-,TGTGCCAGCAGCCTAAGTGGGACTAGCGGGAGTCGAGAGACCCAGTACTTC,CASSLSGTSGSRETQYF
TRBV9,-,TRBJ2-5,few,TGTGCCAGCAGCGTAGCGTGGGGCCCAGAGACCCAGTACTTC,CASSVAWGPETQYF
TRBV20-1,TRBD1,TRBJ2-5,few,TGCAGTGCTAAAAGACAGGGGGTAGAGACCCAGTACTTC,CSAKRQGVETQYF
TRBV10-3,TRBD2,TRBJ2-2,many,TGTGCCATCGGGGGGAAAGCGGGGGGTTCGAACACCGGGGAGCTGTTTTTT,CAIGGKAGGSNTGELFF
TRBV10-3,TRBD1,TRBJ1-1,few,TGTGCCATCAGTGAGTCCGACAGGGTATGGACTGAAGCTTTCTTT,CAISESDRVWTEAFF
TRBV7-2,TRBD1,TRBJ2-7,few,TGTGCCAGCAGCTTTGACAGGGACAGCGAGCAGTACTTC,CASSFDRDSEQYF
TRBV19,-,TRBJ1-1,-,TGTGCCAGTAGTATTGGGATGAACACTGAAGCTTTCTTT,CASSIGMNTEAFF